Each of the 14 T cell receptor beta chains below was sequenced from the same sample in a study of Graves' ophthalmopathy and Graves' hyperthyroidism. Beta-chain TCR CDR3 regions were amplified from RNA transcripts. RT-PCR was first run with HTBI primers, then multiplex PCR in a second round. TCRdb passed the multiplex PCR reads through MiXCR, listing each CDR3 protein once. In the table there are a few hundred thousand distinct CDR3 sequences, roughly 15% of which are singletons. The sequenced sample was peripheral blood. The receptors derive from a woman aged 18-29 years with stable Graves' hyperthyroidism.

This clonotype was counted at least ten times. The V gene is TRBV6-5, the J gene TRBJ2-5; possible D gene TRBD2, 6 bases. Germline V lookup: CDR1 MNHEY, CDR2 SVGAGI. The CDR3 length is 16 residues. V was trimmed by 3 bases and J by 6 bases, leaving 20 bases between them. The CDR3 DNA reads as TGTGCCAGCAGTTATTACGGGTCCGGGAGTGGGAAGACCCAGTACTTC. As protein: CASSYYGSGSGKTQYF.

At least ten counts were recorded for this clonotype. The CDR3 here is CASSLGTTSGPETQYF. In nucleotides, the CDR3 is TGTGCCAGCAGCCTCGGCACGACTAGCGGGCCGGAGACCCAGTACTTC. The chain uses TRBV7-2 and TRBJ2-5; 10 bases are a match to TRBD2. Germline CDR1 SGHTA, CDR2 FQGNSA. V was clipped by 5 bases and J by 5 bases; unmatched bases: 11. The CDR3 is made up of 16 amino acids.

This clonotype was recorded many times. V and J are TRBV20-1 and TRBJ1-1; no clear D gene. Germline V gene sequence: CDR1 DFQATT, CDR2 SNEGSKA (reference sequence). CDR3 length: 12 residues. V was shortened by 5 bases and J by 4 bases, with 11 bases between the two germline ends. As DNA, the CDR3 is TGCAGTGCTTTGAGCGAGCGCACTGAAGCTTTCTTT. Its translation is CSALSERTEAFF.

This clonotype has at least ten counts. The DNA for the CDR3 is TGTGCCAGCAGTAGTTGGGGGACAGGGGAATCCTACGAGCAGTACTTC. Translating it yields CASSSWGTGESYEQYF. The chain recombines TRBV27 with TRBJ2-7; 10 positions agree with TRBD1. This CDR3 has 16 residues. The V and J ends lost 5 bases and 1 base, in that order; junction bases with no gene match: 8. In germline, CDR1 is MNHEY, CDR2 SMNVEV (reference sequence).

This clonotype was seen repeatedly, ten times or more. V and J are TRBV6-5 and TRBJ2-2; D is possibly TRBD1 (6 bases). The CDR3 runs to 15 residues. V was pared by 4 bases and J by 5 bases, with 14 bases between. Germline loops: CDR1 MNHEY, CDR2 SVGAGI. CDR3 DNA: TGTGCCAGCAGTTTACAGGGTCGGGAAACCGGGGAGCTGTTTTTT. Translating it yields CASSLQGRETGELFF.

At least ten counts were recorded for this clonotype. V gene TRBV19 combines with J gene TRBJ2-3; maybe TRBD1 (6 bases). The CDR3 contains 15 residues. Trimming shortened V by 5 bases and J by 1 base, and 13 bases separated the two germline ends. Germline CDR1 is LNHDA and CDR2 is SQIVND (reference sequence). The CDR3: CASSAQGIGTDTQYF. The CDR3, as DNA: TGTGCCAGTAGTGCACAGGGTATTGGCACAGATACGCAGTATTTT.

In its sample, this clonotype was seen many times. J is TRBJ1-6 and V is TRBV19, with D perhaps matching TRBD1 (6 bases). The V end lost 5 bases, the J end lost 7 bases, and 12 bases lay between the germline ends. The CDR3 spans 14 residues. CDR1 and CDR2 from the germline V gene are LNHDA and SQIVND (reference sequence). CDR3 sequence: CASSLHRENSPLHF. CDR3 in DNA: TGTGCCAGTAGTCTTCACAGGGAGAATTCACCCCTCCACTTT. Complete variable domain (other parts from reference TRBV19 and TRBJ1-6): DGGITQSPKYLFRKEGQNVTLSCEQNLNHDAMYWYRQDPGQGLRLIYYSQIVNDFQKGDIAEGYSVSREKKESFPLTVTSAQKNPTAFYLCASSLHRENSPLHFGNGTRLTVT.

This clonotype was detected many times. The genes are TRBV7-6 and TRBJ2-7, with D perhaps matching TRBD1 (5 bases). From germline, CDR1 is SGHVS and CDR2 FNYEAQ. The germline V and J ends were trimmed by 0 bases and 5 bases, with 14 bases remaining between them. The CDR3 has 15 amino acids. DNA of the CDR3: TGTGCCAGCAGCTTAGCGCCTCAGGGTCTGAACGAGCAGTACTTC. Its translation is CASSLAPQGLNEQYF.

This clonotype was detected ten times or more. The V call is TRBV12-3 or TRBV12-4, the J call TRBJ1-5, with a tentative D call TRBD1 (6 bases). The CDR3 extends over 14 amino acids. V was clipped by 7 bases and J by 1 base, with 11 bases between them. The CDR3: CASTTGRSNQPQHF. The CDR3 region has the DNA TGTGCCAGCACTACAGGGAGGAGCAATCAGCCCCAGCATTTT.

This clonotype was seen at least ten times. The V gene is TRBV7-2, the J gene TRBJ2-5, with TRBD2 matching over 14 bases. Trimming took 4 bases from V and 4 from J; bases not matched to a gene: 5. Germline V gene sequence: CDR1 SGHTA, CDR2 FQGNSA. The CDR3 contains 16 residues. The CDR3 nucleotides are TGTGCCAGCAGCTGGACTAGCGGGGGGTCCTCAGAGACCCAGTACTTC. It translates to CASSWTSGGSSETQYF.

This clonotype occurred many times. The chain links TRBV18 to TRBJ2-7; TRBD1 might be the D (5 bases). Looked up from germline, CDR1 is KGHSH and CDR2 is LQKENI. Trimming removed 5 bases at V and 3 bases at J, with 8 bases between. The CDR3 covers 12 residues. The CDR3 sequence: CASSYGHYEQYF. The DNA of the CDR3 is TGTGCCAGCTCATACGGACACTACGAGCAGTACTTC.

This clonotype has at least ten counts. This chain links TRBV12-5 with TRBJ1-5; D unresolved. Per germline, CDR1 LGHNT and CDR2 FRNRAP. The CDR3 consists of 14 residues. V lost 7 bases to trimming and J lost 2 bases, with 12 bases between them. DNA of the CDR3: TGTGCTAGTGCCATACGGGAAGGCAATCAGCCCCAGCATTTT. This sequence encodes CASAIREGNQPQHF.

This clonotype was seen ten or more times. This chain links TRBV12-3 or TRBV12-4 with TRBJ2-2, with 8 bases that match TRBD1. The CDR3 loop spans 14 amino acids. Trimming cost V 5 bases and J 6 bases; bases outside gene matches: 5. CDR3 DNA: TGTGCCAGCAGTGCGCGGACAGGGCCCGGGGAGCTGTTTTTT. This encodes CASSARTGPGELFF.

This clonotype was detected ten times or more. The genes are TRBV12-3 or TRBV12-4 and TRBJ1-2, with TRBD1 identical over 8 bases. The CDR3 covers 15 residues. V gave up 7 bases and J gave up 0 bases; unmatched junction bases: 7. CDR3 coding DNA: TGTGCCAGCACCCAGGGGGCGCAAGCTAACTATGGCTACACCTTC. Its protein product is CASTQGAQANYGYTF.